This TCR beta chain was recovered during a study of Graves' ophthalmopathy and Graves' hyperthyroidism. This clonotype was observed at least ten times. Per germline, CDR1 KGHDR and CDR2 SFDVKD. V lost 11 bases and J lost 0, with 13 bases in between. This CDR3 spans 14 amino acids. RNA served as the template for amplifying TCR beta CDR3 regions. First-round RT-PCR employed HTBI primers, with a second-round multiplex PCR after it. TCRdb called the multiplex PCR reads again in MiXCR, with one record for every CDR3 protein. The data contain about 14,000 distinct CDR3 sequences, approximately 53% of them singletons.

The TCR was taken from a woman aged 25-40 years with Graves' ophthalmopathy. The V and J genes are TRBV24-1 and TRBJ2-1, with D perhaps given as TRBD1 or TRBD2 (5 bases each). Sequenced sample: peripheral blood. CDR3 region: CAISDGGSYNEQFF. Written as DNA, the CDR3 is TGTGCCATTTCCGATGGGGGCTCCTACAATGAGCAGTTCTTC.